This note documents a single T cell receptor beta chain sequence. Its specificity is unknown. The conserved closing phenylalanine or tryptophan is absent in this CDR3, likely reflecting a read error. This sample is drawn from a study of T cells in Graves' hyperthyroidism and ophthalmopathy. General study points: In blood, most of the thyroid clonotypes expanded above 0.001 were also present.

The investigators amplified TCR beta CDR3 regions from RNA transcripts. A first-round RT-PCR of the TCR CDR3 used the HTBI primer set. From the multiplex PCR reads, TCRdb called clonotypes with MiXCR, one entry per CDR3 protein. Of 640,000 or so distinct CDR3 sequences listed, about 14% were seen once; the top ten hold roughly 7%. Germline assignment: CDR1 MNHEY and CDR2 SVGAGI. CDR3 length: 13 residues. This sequence joins TRBV6-5 and TRBJ1-5, with unresolved D. Sequencing input: blood. The sequence was obtained from a woman between 18 and 29 years old with Graves' ophthalmopathy. The CDR3 nucleotides are TGTGCCAGCAGTTACCATAGCGATCAGCCCCAGCATCTT. This codes for CASSYHSDQPQHL.